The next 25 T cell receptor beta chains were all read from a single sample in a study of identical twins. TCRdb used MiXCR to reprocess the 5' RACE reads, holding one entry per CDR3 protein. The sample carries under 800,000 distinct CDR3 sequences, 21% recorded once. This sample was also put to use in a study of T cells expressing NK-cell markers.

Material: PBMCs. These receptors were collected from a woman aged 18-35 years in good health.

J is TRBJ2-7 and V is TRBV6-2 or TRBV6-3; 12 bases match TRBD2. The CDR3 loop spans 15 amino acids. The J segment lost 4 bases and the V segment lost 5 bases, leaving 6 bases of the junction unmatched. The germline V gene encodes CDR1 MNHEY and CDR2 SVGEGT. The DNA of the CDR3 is TGTGCCAGCAGTCGTTCCGGGACTAGCGGGTACGAGCAGTACTTC. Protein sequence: CASSRSGTSGYEQYF.

The CDR3 reads CASSTQDQETQYF. In nucleotides, the CDR3 is TGTGCCAGCAGCACGCAAGATCAAGAGACCCAGTACTTC. J is TRBJ2-5 and V is TRBV11-3, with D unclear. The CDR3 is 13 residues long. Per the germline V gene, CDR1 is SGHNT and CDR2 is YENEEA. Trimming removed 5 bases at V and 2 bases at J, with 9 bases between.

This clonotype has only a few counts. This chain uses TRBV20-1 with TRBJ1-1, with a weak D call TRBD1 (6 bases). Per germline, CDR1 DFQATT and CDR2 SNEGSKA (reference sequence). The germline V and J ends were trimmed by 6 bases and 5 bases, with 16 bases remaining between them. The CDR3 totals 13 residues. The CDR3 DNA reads TGCAGTGCCCCTGGACAGATTAGTACTGAAGCTTTCTTT. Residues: CSAPGQISTEAFF.

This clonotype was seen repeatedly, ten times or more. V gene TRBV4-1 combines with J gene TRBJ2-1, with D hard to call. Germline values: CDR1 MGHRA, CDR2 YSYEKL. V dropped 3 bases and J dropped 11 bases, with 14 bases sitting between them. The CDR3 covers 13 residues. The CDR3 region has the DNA TGCGCCAGCAGCCAGGAGAGAGTGATGCAGCAGTTCTTC. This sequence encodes CASSQERVMQQFF.

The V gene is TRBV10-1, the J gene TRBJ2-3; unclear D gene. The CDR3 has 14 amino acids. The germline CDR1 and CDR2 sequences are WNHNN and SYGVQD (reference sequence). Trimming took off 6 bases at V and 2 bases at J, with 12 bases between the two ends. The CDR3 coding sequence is TGCGCCAGCAGCCATTCGCGGACCACAGATACGCAGTATTTT. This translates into CASSHSRTTDTQYF.

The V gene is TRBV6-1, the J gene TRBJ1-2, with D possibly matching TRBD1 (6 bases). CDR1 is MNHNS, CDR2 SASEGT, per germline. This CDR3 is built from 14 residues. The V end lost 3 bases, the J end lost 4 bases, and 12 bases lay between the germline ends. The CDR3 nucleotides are TGTGCCAGCAGTGAGACAGGAACCCTCTATGGCTACACCTTC. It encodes CASSETGTLYGYTF.

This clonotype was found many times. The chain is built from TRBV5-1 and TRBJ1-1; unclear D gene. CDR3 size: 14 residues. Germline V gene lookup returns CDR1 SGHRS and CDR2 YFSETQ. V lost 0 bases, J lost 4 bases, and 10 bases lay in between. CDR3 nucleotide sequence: TGCGCCAGCAGCTTGGAGAGCCGAAGCACTGAAGCTTTCTTT. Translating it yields CASSLESRSTEAFF.

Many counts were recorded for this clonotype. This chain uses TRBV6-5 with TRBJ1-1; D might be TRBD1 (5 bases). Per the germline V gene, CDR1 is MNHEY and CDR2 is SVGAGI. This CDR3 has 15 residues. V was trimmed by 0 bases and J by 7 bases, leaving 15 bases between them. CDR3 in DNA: TGTGCCAGCAGTTACTCCGTAAGCAGGGAGGATGAAGCTTTCTTT. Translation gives CASSYSVSREDEAFF.

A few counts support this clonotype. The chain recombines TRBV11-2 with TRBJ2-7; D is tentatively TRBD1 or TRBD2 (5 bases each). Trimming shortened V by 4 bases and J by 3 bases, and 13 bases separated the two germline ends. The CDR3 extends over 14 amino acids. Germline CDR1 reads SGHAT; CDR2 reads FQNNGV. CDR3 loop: CASSSRDRDYEQYF. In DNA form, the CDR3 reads TGTGCCAGCAGCTCCCGGGACCGCGACTACGAGCAGTACTTC.

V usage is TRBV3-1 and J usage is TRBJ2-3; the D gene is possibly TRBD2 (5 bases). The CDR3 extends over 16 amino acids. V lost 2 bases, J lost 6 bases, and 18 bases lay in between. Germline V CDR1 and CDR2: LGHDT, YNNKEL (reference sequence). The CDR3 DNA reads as TGTGCCAGCAGCCAAAACACCGCCGGGGTGGGGGATACGCAGTATTTT. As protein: CASSQNTAGVGDTQYF.

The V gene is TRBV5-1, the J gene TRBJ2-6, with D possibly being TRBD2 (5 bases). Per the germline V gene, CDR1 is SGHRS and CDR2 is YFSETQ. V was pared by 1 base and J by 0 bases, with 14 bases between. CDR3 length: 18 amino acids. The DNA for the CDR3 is TGCGCCAGCAGCTTGAGATCGGGGATGACCTCTGGGGCCAACGTCCTGACTTTC. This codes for CASSLRSGMTSGANVLTF.

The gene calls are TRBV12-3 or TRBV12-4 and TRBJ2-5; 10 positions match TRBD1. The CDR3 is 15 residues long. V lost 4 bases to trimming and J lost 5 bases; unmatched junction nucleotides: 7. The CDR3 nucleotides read TGTGCCAGCAGTTCGTGGACAGGGGGAAGGGAGACCCAGTACTTC. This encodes CASSSWTGGRETQYF.

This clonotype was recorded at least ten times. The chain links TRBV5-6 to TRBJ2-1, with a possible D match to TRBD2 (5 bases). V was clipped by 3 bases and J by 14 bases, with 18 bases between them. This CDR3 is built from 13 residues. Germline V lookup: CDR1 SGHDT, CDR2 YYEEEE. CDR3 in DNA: TGTGCCAGCAGCTCCCCAGGACTCTCAGATGAGTTCTTC. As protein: CASSSPGLSDEFF.

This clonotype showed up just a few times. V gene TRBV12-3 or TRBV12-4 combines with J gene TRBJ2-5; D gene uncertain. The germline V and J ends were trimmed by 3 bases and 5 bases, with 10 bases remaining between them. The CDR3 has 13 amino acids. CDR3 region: CASSLRRWETQYF. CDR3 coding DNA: TGTGCCAGCAGTTTGAGGAGATGGGAGACCCAGTACTTC.

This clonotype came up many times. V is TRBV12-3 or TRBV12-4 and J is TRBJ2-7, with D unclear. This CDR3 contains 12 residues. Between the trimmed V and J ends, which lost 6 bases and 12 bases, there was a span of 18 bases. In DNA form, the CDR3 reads TGTGCCAGCAGCATAGAGTGGACCTTGCGGTACTTC. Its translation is CASSIEWTLRYF.

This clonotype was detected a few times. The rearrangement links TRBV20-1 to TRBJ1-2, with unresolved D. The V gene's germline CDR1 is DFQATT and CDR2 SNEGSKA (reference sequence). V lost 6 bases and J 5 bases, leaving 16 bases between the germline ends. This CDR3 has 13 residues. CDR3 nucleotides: TGCAGTGCCCCCGATGATCGCTCATATGGCTACACCTTC. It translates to CSAPDDRSYGYTF.

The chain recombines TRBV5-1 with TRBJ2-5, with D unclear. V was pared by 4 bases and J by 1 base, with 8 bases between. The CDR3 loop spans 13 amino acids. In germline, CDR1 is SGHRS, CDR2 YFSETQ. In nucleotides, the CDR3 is TGCGCCAGCAGCCAGGAAGTCCAAGAGACCCAGTACTTC. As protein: CASSQEVQETQYF. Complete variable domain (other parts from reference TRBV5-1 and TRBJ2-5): KAGVTQTPRYLIKTRGQQVTLSCSPISGHRSVSWYQQTPGQGLQFLFEYFSETQRNKGNFPGRFSGRQFSNSRSEMNVSTLELGDSALYLCASSQEVQETQYFGPGTRLLVL.

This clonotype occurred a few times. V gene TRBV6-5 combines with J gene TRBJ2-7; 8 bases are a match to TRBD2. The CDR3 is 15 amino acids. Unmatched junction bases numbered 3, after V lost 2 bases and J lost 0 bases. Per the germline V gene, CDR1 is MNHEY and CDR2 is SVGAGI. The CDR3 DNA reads TGTGCCAGCAGTTACAGTAGCGGGGTCTCCTACGAGCAGTACTTC. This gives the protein CASSYSSGVSYEQYF.

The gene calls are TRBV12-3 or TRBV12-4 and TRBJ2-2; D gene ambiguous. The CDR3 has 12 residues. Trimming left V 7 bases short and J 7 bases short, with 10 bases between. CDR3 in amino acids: CASTDDGGELFF. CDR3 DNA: TGTGCCAGCACCGACGACGGCGGGGAGCTGTTTTTT.

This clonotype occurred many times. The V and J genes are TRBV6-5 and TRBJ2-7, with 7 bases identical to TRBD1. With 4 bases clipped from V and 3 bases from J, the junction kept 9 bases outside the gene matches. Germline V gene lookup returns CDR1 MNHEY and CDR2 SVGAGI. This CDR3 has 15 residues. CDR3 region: CASSSQQTGRYEQYF. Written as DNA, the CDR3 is TGTGCCAGCAGTTCCCAACAGACAGGGCGCTACGAGCAGTACTTC.

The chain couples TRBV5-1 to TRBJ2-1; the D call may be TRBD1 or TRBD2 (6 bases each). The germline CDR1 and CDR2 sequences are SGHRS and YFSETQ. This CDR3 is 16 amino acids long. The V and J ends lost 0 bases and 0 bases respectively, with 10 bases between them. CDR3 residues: CASSLGGTSSYNEQFF. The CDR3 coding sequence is TGCGCCAGCAGCTTGGGCGGGACAAGCTCCTACAATGAGCAGTTCTTC.

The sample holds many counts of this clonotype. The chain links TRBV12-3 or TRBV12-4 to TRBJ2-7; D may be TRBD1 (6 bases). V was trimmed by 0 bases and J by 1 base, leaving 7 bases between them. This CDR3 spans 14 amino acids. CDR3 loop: CASSLAGASYEQYF. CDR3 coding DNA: TGTGCCAGCAGTTTAGCGGGGGCATCCTACGAGCAGTACTTC.

The CDR3 here is CASSQSVSSGSYEQYF. CDR3 coding DNA: TGTGCCAGCAGCCAAAGCGTTTCGAGCGGGAGTTACGAGCAGTACTTC. The V gene is TRBV3-1, the J gene TRBJ2-7, with TRBD2 identical over 8 bases. The CDR3 contains 16 residues. Germline assignment: CDR1 LGHDT and CDR2 YNNKEL (reference sequence). V lost 2 bases, J lost 4 bases, and 10 bases stayed unmatched.

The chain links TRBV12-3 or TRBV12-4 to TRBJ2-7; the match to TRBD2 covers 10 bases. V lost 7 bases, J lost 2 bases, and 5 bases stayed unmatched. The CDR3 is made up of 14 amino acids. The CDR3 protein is CASTSGTSAYEQYF. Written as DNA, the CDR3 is TGTGCCAGCACTTCCGGGACTAGCGCCTACGAGCAGTACTTC.

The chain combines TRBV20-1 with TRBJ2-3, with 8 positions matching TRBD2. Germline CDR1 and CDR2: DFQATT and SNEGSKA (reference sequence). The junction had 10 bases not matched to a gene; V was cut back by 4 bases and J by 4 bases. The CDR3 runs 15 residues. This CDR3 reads CSAKRAGVASDTQYF. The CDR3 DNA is TGCAGTGCTAAGAGAGCGGGAGTAGCATCAGATACGCAGTATTTT.